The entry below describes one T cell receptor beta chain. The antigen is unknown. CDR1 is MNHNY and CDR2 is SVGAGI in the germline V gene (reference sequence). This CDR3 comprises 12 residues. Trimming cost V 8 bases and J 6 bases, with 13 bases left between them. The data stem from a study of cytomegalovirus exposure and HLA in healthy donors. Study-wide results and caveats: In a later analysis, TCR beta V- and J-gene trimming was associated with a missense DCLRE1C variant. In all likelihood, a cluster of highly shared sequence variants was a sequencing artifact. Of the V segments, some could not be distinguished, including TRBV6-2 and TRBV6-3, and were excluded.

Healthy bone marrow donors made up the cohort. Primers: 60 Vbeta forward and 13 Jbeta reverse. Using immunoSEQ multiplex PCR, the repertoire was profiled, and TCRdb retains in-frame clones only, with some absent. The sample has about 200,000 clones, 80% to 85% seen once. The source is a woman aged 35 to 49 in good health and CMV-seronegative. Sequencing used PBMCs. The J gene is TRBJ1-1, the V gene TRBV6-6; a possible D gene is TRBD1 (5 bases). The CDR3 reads CASSGRGAEAFF. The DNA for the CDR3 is TGTGCCAGCTCGGGGCGGGGAGCTGAAGCTTTCTTT.